Described below is a single TCR beta chain sequence and its context. This clonotype was recorded many times. The target of this receptor is not known. Base qualities were left out, and no much larger clone turns up one base away. The sample comes from a study of human T cells and chemical hapten exposure (dated by TCRdb to the early 2020s). At the level of the whole study: For sensitization, 2% DPC in acetone was applied to a roughly 2 cm by roughly 2 cm area of upper inner arm skin. Patch testing on the upper back used Finn chambers containing 0.01% DPC, with scoring done after 6 days according to International Contact Dermatitis Research Group standards. Peripheral blood TCR repertoire changes were tracked in vivo in alopecia patients during primary and secondary sensitization to the hapten diphenylcyclopropenone (DPC). Blood for TCR sequencing was provided by twenty-nine alopecia patients at one to four time points (pre-sensitization, 2, 6 and 24 weeks). The mostly female patient cohort included alopecia areata with under or over 50% scalp involvement, alopecia totalis and alopecia universalis. Libraries were pooled for sequencing, and per-sample TCR yields varied mainly because of small differences in library volumes within the pool. Patient blood was sampled pre-sensitization (week 0) and at 2, 6 and about 24 weeks after DPC sensitization. Weekly therapeutic DPC doses were additionally applied to the scalp of patients throughout the roughly 23-week study period.

The time point label here, explained by the study, means: patch test 2, 6 weeks after DPC sensitization. The sample's treatment or condition label, decoded: therapeutic diphenylcyclopropenone sensitization with weekly scalp DPC. At each patch-test visit, blood was drawn before the patch test was applied. Patients were considered eligible if aged 18 to 70, diagnosed with alopecia and deemed suitable for DPC therapy, and patients were excluded if pregnant. Total RNA was isolated from unfractionated whole blood collected in Tempus Blood RNA tubes. Trimming costs V 7 bases and J 4 bases, and their ends lie 14 bases apart. Including cysteine and phenylalanine, the CDR3 has 14 amino acids. Of all the DNA, just the CDR3 is kept, 42 bases in frame from base 1. The germline V gene encodes CDR1 SNHLY and CDR2 FYNNEI. Results the study describes overall, beyond this receptor: Because all patients had alopecia, a presumed autoimmune disease, the immune response of the patients might differ from that of healthy individuals. The number of TCRs above 1 in 1000 frequency did not change with DPC sensitization; there was no evidence of global repertoire structure alterations. After repeated subsampling, the strength of the expansion versus patch-test correlation and the threshold at which it became significant changed. Patch test score correlated positively with the number of PT1 expanded TCRs, reaching significance at thresholds 8, 16 and 32 but not at 4. Compared with pre-sensitization or healthy control sets, expanded TCRs formed significantly more large CDR3 similarity clusters, which is consistent with antigen-driven responses.

Library preparation was by RACE. Sequencing took place on a NextSeq 500. During library preparation, unique molecular identifiers were attached to individual cDNA molecules so that TCRs could be counted in a quantitative, reproducible way. Both TCR alpha and TCR beta chains were sequenced from each blood RNA sample. From the authors' description of their analysis: The median number of TCRs per sample was over 85,000, ranging from roughly 20,000 to 690,600. V, J and CDR3 annotation of the TCR reads was carried out using the Decombinator software suite. For the PS versus PT1 abundance plots, all samples were subsampled to the same number of TCRs (28,000). TCRs were defined as expanded if absent before sensitization and observed at least eight times at the 2-week time point. The raw public data were reprocessed by TCRdb itself: fastp quality trimming at Q25, MiXCR clonotype calling, in-frame beta chains only. Every distinct CDR3 protein forms one entry, paired with its most common genes and DNA. It is TCRdb's table, rather than the study itself, that gives the V and J calls and clone size. The table for this sample lists around 360,000 distinct CDR3 sequences; more than 5% of them were counted only once. Clones ranked in the top ten supply about 6% of the sample.

The chain employs TRBV2 and TRBJ1-5, with the D gene too uncertain to name. The specimen was whole blood, collected in connection with sensitization to the hapten diphenylcyclopropenone (DPC). This clonotype originated in a woman under 30 with alopecia areata. Some clones in this sample may be carry-over from other donors' samples. DNA sequence: TGTGCCAGCACCCAGGACGGATCGAATCAGCCCCAGCATTTT. It translates to CASTQDGSNQPQHF.